Shown below are 9 T cell receptor beta chains from a single sample sequenced in a study of STAT3 mutations in large granular lymphocyte leukemia. Their target antigens are unknown. TCRdb's table, derived via immunoSEQ multiplex PCR, lists solely in-frame clones and lacks some. Of about 13,000 clones in the sample, 88% were seen once. Study-wide results and limits: Every T-LGLL patient had at least one immunodominant TCRbeta clonotype.

Source material: PBMCs. The source is a human donor with T large granular lymphocyte leukemia. Some clones in this sample may be carry-over from other donors' samples.

The chain employs TRBV27 and TRBJ2-1; tentative D call: TRBD2 (6 bases). Trimming removed 5 bases at V and 0 bases at J, with 11 bases between. This CDR3 has 15 residues. CDR1 is MNHEY, CDR2 SMNVEV, per germline (reference sequence). Here the CDR3 DNA reads TGTGCCAGCAGTAGCGGGTTTAGCTCCTACAATGAGCAGTTCTTC. This codes for CASSSGFSSYNEQFF.

The V and J genes are TRBV5-1 and TRBJ2-1, with 13 bases identical to TRBD2. The germline V gene encodes CDR1 SGHRS and CDR2 YFSETQ. The length of the CDR3 is 17 residues. The V and J ends lost 0 bases and 10 bases, in that order; junction bases with no gene match: 10. CDR3 in DNA: TGCGCCAGCAGCTTGGCCGCACTAGCGGGAGGGGGAAGCGAGCAGTTCTTC. Translation gives CASSLAALAGGGSEQFF.

The sample holds one count of this clone. This chain's CDR3 is CASSQEGEIAGYTDTQYF. CDR3 coding DNA: TGCGCCAGCAGCCAAGAAGGAGAGATAGCGGGATACACAGATACGCAGTATTTT. This rearrangement joins TRBV4-3 to TRBJ2-3; 8 bases agree with TRBD2. V lost 0 bases and J lost 2; bases outside the gene matches: 10. The CDR3 length is 18 residues. The V gene's germline CDR1 is LGHNA and CDR2 YSLEER.

With respect to this clone: In the same sample, other DNA sequences code for this CDR3. The DNA of the CDR3 is TGTGCCAGCAGCTCGAATAGCAATCAGCCCCAGCATTTT. It specifies CASSSNSNQPQHF. The chain links TRBV7-2 to TRBJ1-5, with unresolved D. This CDR3 contains 13 residues. With 4 bases removed from V and 0 bases from J, the gap between germline ends came to 4 bases. The germline V gene has CDR1 SGHTA and CDR2 FQGNSA.

This chain uses TRBV9 with TRBJ1-3, with D maybe TRBD1 (5 bases). V shed 4 bases and J shed 0 bases, with 11 bases lying between them. Germline V gene sequence: CDR1 SGDLS, CDR2 YYNGEE. This CDR3 contains 15 residues. Written as DNA, the CDR3 is TGTGCCAGCAGCCGGGGCGATAGCTCTGGAAACACCATATATTTT. It specifies CASSRGDSSGNTIYF. Based on the CDR3 plus reference TRBV9 and TRBJ1-3, the full variable domain is DSGVTQTPKHLITATGQRVTLRCSPRSGDLSVYWYQQSLDQGLQFLIQYYNGEERAKGNILERFSAQQFPDLHSELNLSSLELGDSALYFCASSRGDSSGNTIYFGEGSWLTVV.

The chain links TRBV7-9 to TRBJ1-5; D call uncertain. V dropped 3 bases and J dropped 6 bases, with 6 bases sitting between them. Germline V CDR1 and CDR2: SEHNR, FQNEAQ (reference sequence). The CDR3 spans 12 residues. CDR3 sequence reads: CASSFRGQPQHF. CDR3 in DNA: TGTGCCAGCAGCTTCCGTGGTCAGCCCCAGCATTTT.

The CDR3 DNA reads as TGTGCCAGCAGCCCCCGGGGGGGTCGGCAGCCCGAGCAGTACTTC. Encoded protein: CASSPRGGRQPEQYF. V gene TRBV7-2 combines with J gene TRBJ2-7, with 8 bases aligning to TRBD2. Per germline, CDR1 SGHTA and CDR2 FQGNSA. The CDR3 has 15 amino acids. V was clipped by 5 bases and J by 6 bases; unmatched bases: 12. The full variable domain, in which reference TRBV7-2 and TRBJ2-7 provide the parts outside the CDR3, is GAGVSQSPSNKVTEKGKDVELRCDPISGHTALYWYRQSLGQGLEFLIYFQGNSAPDKSGLPSDRFSAERTGGSVSTLTIQRTQQEDSAVYLCASSPRGGRQPEQYFGPGTRLTVT.

The genes are TRBV19 and TRBJ2-2; no firm D call. V was pared by 7 bases and J by 1 base, with 10 bases between. This CDR3 has 14 amino acids. Per germline, CDR1 LNHDA and CDR2 SQIVND (reference sequence). CDR3 region: CASTPRVNTGELFF. The CDR3 nucleotides read TGTGCCAGTACTCCACGCGTGAACACCGGGGAGCTGTTTTTT.

This clone was counted a single time. The chain links TRBV7-2 to TRBJ2-7; 11 bases match TRBD1. The CDR3 is 15 amino acids. V shed 4 bases and J 6 bases; nucleotides not matched to a gene: 8. Germline CDR1 and CDR2: SGHTA and FQGNSA. The CDR3 DNA is TGTGCCAGCAGCTCCCGGGACAGGGGGTATGGCGAGCAGTACTTC. Encoded protein: CASSSRDRGYGEQYF.